The 27 T cell receptor beta chains given below trace back to one sample, sequenced in a study of CD8 T cells in ankylosing spondylitis. TCRdb reanalysed the 5' RACE reads using MiXCR and keeps one entry per CDR3 protein. The sample yields about 540,000 distinct CDR3 sequences, roughly 13% seen once. Study-wide results and limits: Typical of ankylosing spondylitis blood, it appeared, was a TCR beta motif of about eight highly homologous variants.

No cognate antigen is known for these TCRs. Sequencing used blood, either unsorted or a sorted T cell fraction (not recorded which). The source is a male donor with ankylosing spondylitis.

This clonotype was seen at least ten times. The rearrangement joins TRBV20-1 to TRBJ1-2; D is ambiguous. V gave up 2 bases and J gave up 6 bases, with 16 bases separating them. This CDR3 is 14 amino acids long. Germline-derived CDR1 and CDR2 are DFQATT and SNEGSKA (reference sequence). DNA of the CDR3: TGCAGTGCTAGAACCGGGCTAATTTGGAATGGCTACACCTTC. This translates into CSARTGLIWNGYTF.

This chain joins TRBV7-8 and TRBJ2-7; 9 bases align to TRBD2. Germline V gene lookup returns CDR1 SGHVS and CDR2 FQNEAQ. Trimming at V came to 6 bases and at J to 7 bases, leaving 10 bases not matched to a gene. The CDR3 sequence is 14 residues long. The CDR3 reads CASSRGRAPGEQYF. The DNA of the CDR3 is TGTGCCAGCAGTCGCGGGAGGGCGCCGGGGGAGCAGTACTTC.

The chain has TRBV2 and TRBJ1-5, with 10 bases identical to TRBD1. The CDR3 runs to 15 residues. Germline CDR1 is SNHLY and CDR2 is FYNNEI. V was pared by 7 bases and J by 4 bases, with 7 bases of the junction left unmatched. The DNA of the CDR3 is TGTGCCAGCACTATGGACAGGGGGATGAATCAGCCCCAGCATTTT. This codes for CASTMDRGMNQPQHF.

This clonotype was observed a few times. The V call is TRBV20-1, the J call TRBJ1-3; D remains ambiguous. Trimming pared 5 bases from V and 3 bases from J, leaving 5 bases between. Germline CDR1 reads DFQATT; CDR2 reads SNEGSKA (reference sequence). The CDR3 length is 11 residues. DNA of the CDR3: TGCAGTGCTCACAGTGGAAACACCATATATTTT. This translates into CSAHSGNTIYF.

This chain connects TRBV20-1 to TRBJ2-3; TRBD2 aligns across 9 bases. CDR1 and CDR2 from the germline V gene are DFQATT and SNEGSKA (reference sequence). With 0 bases clipped from V and 7 bases from J, the junction kept 8 bases outside the gene matches. This CDR3 is 15 amino acids long. The chain's CDR3 is CSARDSAGGPNTQYF. DNA of the CDR3: TGCAGTGCTAGAGATTCTGCGGGAGGGCCGAATACGCAGTATTTT.

This clonotype was seen a handful of times. The rearrangement uses TRBV11-2 and TRBJ2-1; D is ambiguous. The CDR3 totals 12 residues. Germline V lookup: CDR1 SGHAT, CDR2 FQNNGV. With 7 bases removed from V and 8 bases from J, the gap between germline ends came to 12 bases. The CDR3 here is CASTRFRDEQFF. The CDR3 coding sequence is TGTGCCAGCACTAGATTTCGGGATGAGCAGTTCTTC.

Only a few counts were recorded for this clonotype. V usage is TRBV6-1 and J usage is TRBJ2-3, with TRBD2 matching over 8 bases. Trimming cost V 6 bases and J 9 bases; bases outside gene matches: 5. Germline V gene lookup returns CDR1 MNHNS and CDR2 SASEGT. The CDR3 length is 12 residues. CDR3 coding DNA: TGTGCCAGCAGAGGACTAGCTGCAACGCAGTATTTT. Translating gives CASRGLAATQYF.

This clonotype was counted between two and nine times. The chain employs TRBV7-9 and TRBJ1-1; perhaps TRBD1 as D (6 bases). CDR1 is SEHNR, CDR2 FQNEAQ, per germline (reference sequence). V lost 4 bases, J lost 6 bases, and 18 bases lay in between. The CDR3 is 15 amino acids. CDR3 region: CASSSPGGINAEAFF. The CDR3 DNA reads as TGTGCCAGCAGCTCCCCCGGGGGCATAAACGCTGAAGCTTTCTTT. Complete variable domain (other parts from reference TRBV7-9 and TRBJ1-1): DTGVSQNPRHKITKRGQNVTFRCDPISEHNRLYWYRQTLGQGPEFLTYFQNEAQLEKSRLLSDRFSAERPKGSFSTLEIQRTEQGDSAMYLCASSSPGGINAEAFFGQGTRLTVV.

Ten or more counts support this clonotype. This rearrangement joins TRBV10-3 to TRBJ1-5; possibly TRBD1 for D (6 bases). CDR1 and CDR2 (germline): ENHRY, SYGVKD. The germline V and J ends were trimmed by 2 bases and 4 bases, with 9 bases remaining between them. The CDR3 is made up of 14 amino acids. CDR3 nucleotide sequence: TGTGCCATCAGTGAGACAGGGACAAATCAGCCCCAGCATTTT. Protein product: CAISETGTNQPQHF.

The chain employs TRBV3-1 and TRBJ2-3, with TRBD1 matching over 8 bases. The ends lost 0 bases at V and 4 bases at J; junction bases unmatched: 3. This CDR3 contains 15 residues. Per germline, CDR1 LGHDT and CDR2 YNNKEL (reference sequence). The CDR3: CASSQDIQGADTQYF. The CDR3 coding sequence is TGTGCCAGCAGCCAAGATATACAGGGGGCAGATACGCAGTATTTT.

The chain has TRBV12-3 or TRBV12-4 and TRBJ2-2, with 7 positions matching TRBD1. V lost 6 bases to trimming and J lost 7 bases; unmatched junction nucleotides: 2. This CDR3 is 12 amino acids long. The CDR3 DNA sequence: TGTGCCAGCAGGACAGGGCACGGGGAGCTGTTTTTT. This sequence encodes CASRTGHGELFF.

V is TRBV19 and J is TRBJ1-1; 8 positions match TRBD1. This CDR3 contains 15 residues. Germline V gene sequence: CDR1 LNHDA, CDR2 SQIVND (reference sequence). J was trimmed by 3 bases and V by 3 bases; bases with no gene match: 6. The CDR3 sequence is CASSMGGQGYTEAFF. As DNA, the CDR3 is TGTGCCAGTAGTATGGGTGGACAGGGCTACACTGAAGCTTTCTTT.

There are many counts of this clonotype. The chain joins TRBV12-3 or TRBV12-4 to TRBJ2-7; 7 bases align to TRBD2. Trimming cost V 1 base and J 2 bases; bases outside gene matches: 5. This CDR3 contains 15 residues. The CDR3 loop reads CASSLGAGYTYEQYF. In DNA, the CDR3 is TGTGCCAGCAGTTTAGGAGCGGGATACACCTACGAGCAGTACTTC.

Ten or more counts support this clonotype. Germline is not matched at one junction end, which may reflect a read error. The chain employs TRBV11-2 and TRBJ2-1; no clear D gene. The CDR3 is made up of 13 amino acids. Germline values: CDR1 SGHAT, CDR2 FQNNGV. The CDR3 loop reads CASSLDRSSWMLF. The CDR3 DNA is TGTGCCAGCAGCTTAGATCGGTCGAGTTGGATGCTCTTC.

This clonotype was observed a handful of times. An end of the junction differs from the germline gene, which may be a read error. The rearrangement links TRBV11-2 to TRBJ2-1, with 9 bases aligning to TRBD1. Germline V gene sequence: CDR1 SGHAT, CDR2 FQNNGV. The CDR3 has 13 amino acids. The CDR3 nucleotides read TGTGCCAGCAGCCTAGATCTTCGGACAGGGGAGTTCTTC. Translation gives CASSLDLRTGEFF.

This clonotype was observed a handful of times. The gene calls are TRBV6-1 and TRBJ1-6; D unclear. Germline V gene sequence: CDR1 MNHNS, CDR2 SASEGT. The CDR3 spans 11 residues. Deletions cut 1 base from V and 14 bases from J, with 6 bases between. In nucleotides, the CDR3 is TGTGCCAGCAGTGAAGTCCGAGCCCTCCACTTT. Translation gives CASSEVRALHF.

The V and J genes are TRBV20-1 and TRBJ1-1, with 9 bases fitting TRBD1. CDR1 is DFQATT, CDR2 SNEGSKA, per germline (reference sequence). The CDR3 loop spans 15 amino acids. Trimming cost V 1 base and J 8 bases; bases outside gene matches: 11. CDR3 sequence reads: CSARAPGQGDWEAFF. DNA for the CDR3: TGCAGTGCTAGAGCTCCGGGACAGGGTGATTGGGAAGCTTTCTTT.

This clonotype has just a few counts. The CDR3 here is CASNSFGGPSNEQFF. Written as DNA, the CDR3 is TGTGCCAGCAATTCCTTCGGGGGACCTAGCAATGAGCAGTTCTTC. The chain is built from TRBV2 and TRBJ2-1, with D possibly matching TRBD2 (6 bases). Per germline, CDR1 SNHLY and CDR2 FYNNEI. This CDR3 is 15 amino acids long. V dropped 7 bases and J dropped 6 bases, with 19 bases sitting between them.

This chain connects TRBV3-1 to TRBJ2-5, with 8 bases matching TRBD2. The CDR3 runs to 15 residues. V lost 1 base, J lost 3 bases, and 4 bases stayed unmatched. Germline loops: CDR1 LGHDT, CDR2 YNNKEL (reference sequence). CDR3 in DNA: TGTGCCAGCAGCCAAGCGTCACTAGCGGAAGAGACCCAGTACTTC. It specifies CASSQASLAEETQYF.

This rearrangement joins TRBV24-1 to TRBJ2-3; possibly TRBD1 for D (5 bases). Germline V lookup: CDR1 KGHDR, CDR2 SFDVKD. The CDR3 is 13 residues long. V was trimmed by 8 bases and J by 3 bases, leaving 11 bases between them. The CDR3 nucleotides read TGTGCCACCAAAGGGGCCTCTACAGATACGCAGTATTTT. This gives the protein CATKGASTDTQYF.

V and J are TRBV7-9 and TRBJ2-7, with D uncertain. The CDR3 loop spans 15 amino acids. Deletions cut 1 base from V and 1 base from J, with 11 bases between. Germline CDR1 and CDR2: SEHNR and FQNEAQ (reference sequence). CDR3 DNA sequence: TGTGCCAGCAGCTTAGGCCCCGCTGGATCCTACGAGCAGTACTTC. It yields the protein CASSLGPAGSYEQYF. Together with reference TRBV7-9 and TRBJ2-7, the CDR3 gives the full variable domain: DTGVSQNPRHKITKRGQNVTFRCDPISEHNRLYWYRQTLGQGPEFLTYFQNEAQLEKSRLLSDRFSAERPKGSFSTLEIQRTEQGDSAMYLCASSLGPAGSYEQYFGPGTRLTVT.

A few counts support this clonotype. This chain connects TRBV14 to TRBJ2-1; TRBD2 agrees at 11 bases. CDR3 size: 15 residues. The V segment lost 4 bases and the J segment 7 bases; nucleotides outside the gene matches: 6. Germline CDR1 and CDR2: SGHDN and FVKESK. CDR3 in DNA: TGTGCCAGCAGCCCTGTGACTAGCGGGACTAATGAGCAGTTCTTC. Protein: CASSPVTSGTNEQFF. Complete variable domain (other parts from reference TRBV14 and TRBJ2-1): EAGVTQFPSHSVIEKGQTVTLRCDPISGHDNLYWYRRVMGKEIKFLLHFVKESKQDESGMPNNRFLAERTGGTYSTLKVQPAELEDSGVYFCASSPVTSGTNEQFFGPGTRLTVL.

This chain uses TRBV6-1 with TRBJ1-1; possible D gene TRBD1, 5 bases. The CDR3 contains 16 residues. Germline assignment: CDR1 MNHNS and CDR2 SASEGT. Trimming took 4 bases from V and 2 from J, leaving 17 bases between them. The CDR3 coding sequence is TGTGCCAGCAGTGGAGGTTTTGGACGGACAAACACTGAAGCTTTCTTT. Translation: CASSGGFGRTNTEAFF.

The gene calls are TRBV29-1 and TRBJ1-1; 11 bases are a match to TRBD1. CDR3 size: 15 residues. In germline, CDR1 is SQVTM, CDR2 ANQGSEA. The ends lost 7 bases at V and 1 base at J; junction bases unmatched: 8. The CDR3 sequence: CSAQGTGGKNTEAFF. The CDR3 DNA follows: TGCAGCGCCCAGGGGACAGGGGGGAAGAACACTGAAGCTTTCTTT.

This clonotype was recorded many times. This chain links TRBV18 with TRBJ1-1, with unresolved D. The V and J ends lost 8 bases and 1 base respectively, with 14 bases between them. The CDR3 spans 14 residues. Germline CDR1 is KGHSH and CDR2 is LQKENI. This CDR3 reads CASSPAGGNTEAFF. CDR3 in DNA: TGTGCCAGCAGTCCGGCGGGCGGGAACACTGAAGCTTTCTTT.

This clonotype was observed a handful of times. The J gene is TRBJ2-3, the V gene TRBV20-1; D is uncertain. From germline, CDR1 is DFQATT and CDR2 SNEGSKA (reference sequence). The CDR3 is 14 amino acids. The CDR3 nucleotides are TGCAGCGCCCCTAGGGCTGAGGAGCAAGATACGCAGTATTTT. Its protein product is CSAPRAEEQDTQYF.

This chain links TRBV24-1 with TRBJ2-1, with 9 bases that match TRBD1. CDR3 length: 17 amino acids. Per the germline V gene, CDR1 is KGHDR and CDR2 is SFDVKD. The trim removed 3 bases at V and 7 bases at J, leaving 12 bases unmatched. DNA of the CDR3: TGTGCCACCAGTGATCCACAGGGGGCTCCCGGACTGAATGAGCAGTTCTTC. Protein: CATSDPQGAPGLNEQFF.